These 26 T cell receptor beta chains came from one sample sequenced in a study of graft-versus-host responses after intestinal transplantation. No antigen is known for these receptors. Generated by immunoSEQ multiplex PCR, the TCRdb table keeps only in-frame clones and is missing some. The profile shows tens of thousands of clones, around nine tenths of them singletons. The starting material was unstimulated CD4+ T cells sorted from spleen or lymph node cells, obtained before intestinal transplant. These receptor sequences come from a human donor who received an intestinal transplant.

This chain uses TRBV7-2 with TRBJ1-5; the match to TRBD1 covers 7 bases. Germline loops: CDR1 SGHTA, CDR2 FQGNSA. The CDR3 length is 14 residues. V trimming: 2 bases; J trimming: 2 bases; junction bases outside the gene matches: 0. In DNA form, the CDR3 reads TGTGCCAGCAGCTTAACAGGGGGCAATCAGCCCCAGCATTTT. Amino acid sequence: CASSLTGGNQPQHF.

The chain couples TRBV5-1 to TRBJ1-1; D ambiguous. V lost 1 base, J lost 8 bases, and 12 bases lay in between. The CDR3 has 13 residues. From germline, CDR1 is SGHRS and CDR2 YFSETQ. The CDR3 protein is CASSLTREAEAFF. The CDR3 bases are TGCGCCAGCAGCTTGACGAGAGAGGCAGAAGCTTTCTTT.

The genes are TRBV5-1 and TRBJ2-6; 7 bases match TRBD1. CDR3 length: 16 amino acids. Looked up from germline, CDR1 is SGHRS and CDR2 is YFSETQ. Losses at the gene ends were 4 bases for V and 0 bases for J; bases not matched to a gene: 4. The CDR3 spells CASSTGVGSGANVLTF. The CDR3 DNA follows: TGCGCCAGCAGCACAGGGGTTGGCTCTGGGGCCAACGTCCTGACTTTC.

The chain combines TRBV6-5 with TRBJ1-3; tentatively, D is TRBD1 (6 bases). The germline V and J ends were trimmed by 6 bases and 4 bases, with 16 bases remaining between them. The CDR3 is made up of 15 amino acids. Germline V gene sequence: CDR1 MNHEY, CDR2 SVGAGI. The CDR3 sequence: CASSPYTGSGNTIYF. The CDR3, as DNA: TGTGCCAGCAGCCCCTATACAGGGTCCGGAAACACCATATATTTT.

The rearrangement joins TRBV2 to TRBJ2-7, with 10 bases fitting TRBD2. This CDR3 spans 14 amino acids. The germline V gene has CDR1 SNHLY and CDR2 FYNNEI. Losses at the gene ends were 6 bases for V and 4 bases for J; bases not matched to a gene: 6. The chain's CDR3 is CASRKASGRYEQYF. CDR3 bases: TGTGCCAGCAGGAAGGCTAGCGGGAGATACGAGCAGTACTTC.

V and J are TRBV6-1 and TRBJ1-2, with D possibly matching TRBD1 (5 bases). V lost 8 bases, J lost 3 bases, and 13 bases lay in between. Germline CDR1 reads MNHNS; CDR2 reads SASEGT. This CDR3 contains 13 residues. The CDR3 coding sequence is TGTGCCAGCGCGGGACTGGGGTACTATGGCTACACCTTC. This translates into CASAGLGYYGYTF.

CDR3 in amino acids: CASSMRDVRQTVNEQFF. In DNA, the CDR3 is TGTGCCAGCAGTATGCGGGACGTAAGGCAAACAGTCAATGAGCAGTTCTTC. V is TRBV27 and J is TRBJ2-1, with D maybe TRBD2 (6 bases). CDR1 and CDR2 from the germline V gene are MNHEY and SMNVEV (reference sequence). CDR3 length: 17 residues. The V end was cut by 5 bases, the J end by 6 bases, with 23 bases between.

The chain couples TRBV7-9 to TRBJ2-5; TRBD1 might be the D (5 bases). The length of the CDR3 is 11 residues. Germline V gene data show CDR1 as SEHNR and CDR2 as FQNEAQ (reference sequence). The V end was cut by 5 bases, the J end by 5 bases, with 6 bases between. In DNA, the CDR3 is TGTGCCAGCAGCGCAGGGGAGACCCAGTACTTC. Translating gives CASSAGETQYF.

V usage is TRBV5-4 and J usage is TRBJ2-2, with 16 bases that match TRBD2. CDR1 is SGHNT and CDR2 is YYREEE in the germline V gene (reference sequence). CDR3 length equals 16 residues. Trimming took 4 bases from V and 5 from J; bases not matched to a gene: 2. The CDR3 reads CASSGGLAGGTGELFF. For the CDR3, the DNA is TGTGCCAGCAGCGGGGGACTAGCGGGAGGGACCGGGGAGCTGTTTTTT.

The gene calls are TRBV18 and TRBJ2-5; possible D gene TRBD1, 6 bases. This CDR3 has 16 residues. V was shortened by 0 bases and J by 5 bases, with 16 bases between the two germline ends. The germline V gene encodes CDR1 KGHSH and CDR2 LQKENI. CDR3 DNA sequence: TGTGCCAGCTCACCACCGGTCCCAGGGGTTGGCGAGACCCAGTACTTC. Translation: CASSPPVPGVGETQYF.

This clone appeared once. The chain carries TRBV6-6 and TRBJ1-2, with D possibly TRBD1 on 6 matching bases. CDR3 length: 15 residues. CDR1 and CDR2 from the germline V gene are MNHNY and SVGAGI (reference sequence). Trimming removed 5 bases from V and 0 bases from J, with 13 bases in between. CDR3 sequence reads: CASSLTGNTNYGYTF. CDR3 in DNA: TGTGCCAGCAGTCTCACAGGGAACACTAACTATGGCTACACCTTC.

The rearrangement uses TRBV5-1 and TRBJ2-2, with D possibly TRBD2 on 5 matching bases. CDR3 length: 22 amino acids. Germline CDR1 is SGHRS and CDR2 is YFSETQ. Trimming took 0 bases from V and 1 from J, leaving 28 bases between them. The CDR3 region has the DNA TGCGCCAGCAGCTTGGTCTCTATTACCGCACCTGAGCGGCCGAAGAACACCGGGGAGCTGTTTTTT. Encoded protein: CASSLVSITAPERPKNTGELFF.

CDR3 in DNA: TGCGCCAGCAGCTTGCCTAGCGGCACAGATACGCAGTATTTT. It encodes CASSLPSGTDTQYF. The chain links TRBV5-1 to TRBJ2-3, with D possibly being TRBD2 (6 bases). The CDR3 has 14 residues. Germline values: CDR1 SGHRS, CDR2 YFSETQ. V lost 1 base and J lost 1, with 7 bases in between.

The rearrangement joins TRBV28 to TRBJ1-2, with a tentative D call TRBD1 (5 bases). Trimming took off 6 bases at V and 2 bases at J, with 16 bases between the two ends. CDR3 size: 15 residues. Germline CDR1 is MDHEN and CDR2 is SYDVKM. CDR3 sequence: CASSKPGLPNYGYTF. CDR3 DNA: TGTGCCAGCAGCAAACCAGGGTTACCAAACTATGGCTACACCTTC.

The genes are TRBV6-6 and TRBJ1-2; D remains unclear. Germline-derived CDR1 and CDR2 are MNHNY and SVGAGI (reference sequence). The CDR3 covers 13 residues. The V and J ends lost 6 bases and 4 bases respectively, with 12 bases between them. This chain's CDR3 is CASSPDSLYGYTF. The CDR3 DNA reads TGTGCCAGCAGCCCCGACTCCCTCTATGGCTACACCTTC.

CDR3 coding DNA: TGTGCCTGGAACAGGGGAGGTGGAAACACCATATATTTT. Translating gives CAWNRGGGNTIYF. J is TRBJ1-3 and V is TRBV30, with 7 nucleotides matching TRBD1. With V trimmed by 4 bases and J by 3 bases, 3 bases remained unmatched. Germline loops: CDR1 GTSNPN, CDR2 SVGIG (reference sequence). This CDR3 contains 13 residues. The full variable domain, its missing parts supplied by reference TRBV30 and TRBJ1-3, is SQTIHQWPATLVQPVGSPLSLECTVEGTSNPNLYWYRQAAGRGLQLLFYSVGIGQISSEVPQNLSASRPQDRQFILSSKKLLLSDSGFYLCAWNRGGGNTIYFGEGSWLTVV.

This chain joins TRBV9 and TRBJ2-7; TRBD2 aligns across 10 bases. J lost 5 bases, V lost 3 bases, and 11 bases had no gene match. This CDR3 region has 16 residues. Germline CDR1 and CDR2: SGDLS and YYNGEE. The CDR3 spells CASSEDGLAAGNEQYF. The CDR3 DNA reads TGTGCCAGCAGCGAGGATGGACTAGCGGCCGGGAACGAGCAGTACTTC.

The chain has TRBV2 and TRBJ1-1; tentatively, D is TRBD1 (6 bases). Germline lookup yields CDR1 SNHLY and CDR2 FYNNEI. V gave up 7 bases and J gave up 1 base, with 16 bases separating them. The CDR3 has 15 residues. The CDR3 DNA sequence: TGTGCCAGCACGGGCAACAGGGTGGCGAACACTGAAGCTTTCTTT. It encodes CASTGNRVANTEAFF.

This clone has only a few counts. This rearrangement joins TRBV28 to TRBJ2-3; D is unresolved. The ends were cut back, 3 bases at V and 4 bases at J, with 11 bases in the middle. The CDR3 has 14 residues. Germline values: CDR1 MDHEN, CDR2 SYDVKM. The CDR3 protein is CASSLPHRADTQYF. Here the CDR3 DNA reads TGTGCCAGCAGTTTGCCGCACCGGGCAGATACGCAGTATTTT.

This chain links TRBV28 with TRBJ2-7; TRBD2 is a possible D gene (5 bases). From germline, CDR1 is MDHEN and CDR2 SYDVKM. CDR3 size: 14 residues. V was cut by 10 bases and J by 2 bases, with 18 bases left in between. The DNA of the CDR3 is TGTGCCACCAACTCTTTGGACTTGACCTACGAGCAGTACTTC. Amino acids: CATNSLDLTYEQYF. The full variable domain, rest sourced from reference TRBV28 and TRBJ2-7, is DVKVTQSSRYLVKRTGEKVFLECVQDMDHENMFWYRQDPGLGLRLIYFSYDVKMKEKGDIPEGYSVSREKKERFSLILESASTNQTSMYLCATNSLDLTYEQYFGPGTRLTVT.

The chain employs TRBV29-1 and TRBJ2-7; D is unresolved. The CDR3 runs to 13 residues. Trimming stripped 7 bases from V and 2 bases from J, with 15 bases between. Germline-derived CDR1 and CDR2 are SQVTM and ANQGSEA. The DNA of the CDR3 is TGCAGCGCAACCGACATAGACCCCTACGAGCAGTACTTC. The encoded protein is CSATDIDPYEQYF.

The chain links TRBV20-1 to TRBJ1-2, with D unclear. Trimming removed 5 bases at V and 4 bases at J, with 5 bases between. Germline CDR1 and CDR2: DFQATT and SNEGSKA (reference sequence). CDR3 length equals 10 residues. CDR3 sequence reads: CSASSYGYTF. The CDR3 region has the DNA TGCAGTGCTTCCAGCTATGGCTACACCTTC.

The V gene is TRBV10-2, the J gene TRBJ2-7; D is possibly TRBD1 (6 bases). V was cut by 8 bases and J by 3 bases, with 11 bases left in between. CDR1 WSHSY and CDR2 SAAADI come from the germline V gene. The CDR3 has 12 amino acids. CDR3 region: CASGLQGYEQYF. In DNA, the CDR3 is TGCGCCAGCGGGTTACAGGGCTACGAGCAGTACTTC.

CDR3 nucleotides: TGTGCCACCTTACAAAACTATGGCTACACCTTC. It encodes CATLQNYGYTF. V usage is TRBV28 and J usage is TRBJ1-2; D remains ambiguous. This CDR3 has 11 residues. Trimming removed 10 bases at V and 2 bases at J, with 8 bases between. CDR1 is MDHEN, CDR2 SYDVKM, per germline.

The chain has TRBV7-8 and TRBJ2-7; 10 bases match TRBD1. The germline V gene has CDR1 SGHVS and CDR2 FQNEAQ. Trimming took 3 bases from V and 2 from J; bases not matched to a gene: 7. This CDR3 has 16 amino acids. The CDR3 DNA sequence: TGTGCCAGCAGCTTGGAGGGACAGGGGATCCCCTACGAGCAGTACTTC. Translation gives CASSLEGQGIPYEQYF.

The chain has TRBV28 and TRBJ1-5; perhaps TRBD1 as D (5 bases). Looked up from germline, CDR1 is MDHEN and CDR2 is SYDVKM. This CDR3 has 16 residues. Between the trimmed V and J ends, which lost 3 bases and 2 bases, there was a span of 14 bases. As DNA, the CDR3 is TGTGCCAGCAGTTTGGGGGGGGGAGGAGGCAATCAGCCCCAGCATTTT. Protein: CASSLGGGGGNQPQHF. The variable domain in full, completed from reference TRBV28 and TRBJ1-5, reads DVKVTQSSRYLVKRTGEKVFLECVQDMDHENMFWYRQDPGLGLRLIYFSYDVKMKEKGDIPEGYSVSREKKERFSLILESASTNQTSMYLCASSLGGGGGNQPQHFGDGTRLSIL.